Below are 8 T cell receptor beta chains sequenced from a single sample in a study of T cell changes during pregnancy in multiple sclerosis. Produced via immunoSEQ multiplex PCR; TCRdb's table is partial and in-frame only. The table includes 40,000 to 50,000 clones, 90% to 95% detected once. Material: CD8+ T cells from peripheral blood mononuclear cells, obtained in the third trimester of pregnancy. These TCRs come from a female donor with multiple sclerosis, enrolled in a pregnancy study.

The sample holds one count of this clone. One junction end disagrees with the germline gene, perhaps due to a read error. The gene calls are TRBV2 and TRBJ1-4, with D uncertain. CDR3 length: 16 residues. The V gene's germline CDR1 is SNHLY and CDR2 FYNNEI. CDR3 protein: CASREGFSSTNEKLFF. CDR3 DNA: TGTGCCAGCAGGGAAGGATTTAGCTCAACTAATGAAAAACTGTTTTTT. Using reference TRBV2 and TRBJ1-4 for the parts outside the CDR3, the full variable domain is EPEVTQTPSHQVTQMGQEVILRCVPISNHLYFYWYRQILGQKVEFLVSFYNNEISEKSEIFDDQFSVERPDGSNFTLKIRSTKLEDSAMYFCASREGFSSTNEKLFFGSGTQLSVL.

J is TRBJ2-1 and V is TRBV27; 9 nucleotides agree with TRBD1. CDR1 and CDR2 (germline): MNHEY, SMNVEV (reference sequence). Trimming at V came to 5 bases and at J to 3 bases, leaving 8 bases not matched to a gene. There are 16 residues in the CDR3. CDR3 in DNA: TGTGCCAGCAGTGAAGGACCGGGACAGGGCTACAATGAGCAGTTCTTC. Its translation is CASSEGPGQGYNEQFF.

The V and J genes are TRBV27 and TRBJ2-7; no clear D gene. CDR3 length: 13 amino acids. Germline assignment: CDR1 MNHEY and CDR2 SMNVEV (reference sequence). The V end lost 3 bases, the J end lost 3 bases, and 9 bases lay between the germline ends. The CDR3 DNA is TGTGCCAGCAGTTTTGGCAGATTCTACGAGCAGTACTTC. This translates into CASSFGRFYEQYF.

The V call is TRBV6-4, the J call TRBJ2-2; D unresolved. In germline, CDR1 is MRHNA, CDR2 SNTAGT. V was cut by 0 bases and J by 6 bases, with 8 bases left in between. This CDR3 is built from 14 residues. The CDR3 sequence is CASSDSRWSGELFF. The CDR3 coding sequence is TGTGCCAGCAGTGACTCGAGATGGTCCGGGGAGCTGTTTTTT.

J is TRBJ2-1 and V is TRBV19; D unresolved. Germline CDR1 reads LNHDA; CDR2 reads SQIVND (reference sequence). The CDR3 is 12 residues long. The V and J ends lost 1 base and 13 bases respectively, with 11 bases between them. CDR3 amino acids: CASSIVGLEQFF. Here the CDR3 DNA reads TGTGCCAGTAGTATAGTCGGCCTAGAACAGTTCTTC.

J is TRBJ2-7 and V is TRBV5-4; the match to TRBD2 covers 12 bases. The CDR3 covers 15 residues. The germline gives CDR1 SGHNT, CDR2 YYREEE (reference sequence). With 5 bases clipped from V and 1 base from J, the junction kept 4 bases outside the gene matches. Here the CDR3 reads CASSHGLAGSYEQYF. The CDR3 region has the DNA TGTGCCAGCAGTCACGGACTAGCGGGGTCCTACGAGCAGTACTTC.

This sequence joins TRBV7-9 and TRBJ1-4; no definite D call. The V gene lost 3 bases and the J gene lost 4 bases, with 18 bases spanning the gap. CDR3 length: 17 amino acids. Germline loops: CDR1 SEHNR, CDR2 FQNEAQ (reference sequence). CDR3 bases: TGTGCCAGCAGCTTGTCCTCGGGAGTAACAATTAATGAAAAACTGTTTTTT. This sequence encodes CASSLSSGVTINEKLFF.

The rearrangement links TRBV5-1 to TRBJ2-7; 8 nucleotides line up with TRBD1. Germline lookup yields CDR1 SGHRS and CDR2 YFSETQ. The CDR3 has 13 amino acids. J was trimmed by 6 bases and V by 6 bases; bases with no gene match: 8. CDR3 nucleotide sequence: TGCGCCAGCAAGGAGGGACAGGAATTCGAGCAGTACTTC. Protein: CASKEGQEFEQYF.